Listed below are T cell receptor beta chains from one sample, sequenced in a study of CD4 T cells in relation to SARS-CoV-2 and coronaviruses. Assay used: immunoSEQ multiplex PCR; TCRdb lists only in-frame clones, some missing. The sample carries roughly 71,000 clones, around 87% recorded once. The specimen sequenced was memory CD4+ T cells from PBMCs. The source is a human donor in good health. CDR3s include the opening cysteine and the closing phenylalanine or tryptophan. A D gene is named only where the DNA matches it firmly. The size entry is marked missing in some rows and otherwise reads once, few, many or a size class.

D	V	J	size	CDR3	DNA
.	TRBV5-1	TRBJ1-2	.	CASSPFAGDGYTF	TGCGCCAGCAGCCCTTTCGCCGGGGATGGCTACACCTTC
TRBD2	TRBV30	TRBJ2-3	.	CAWSVRVGGATDTQYF	TGTGCCTGGAGTGTAAGGGTGGGAGGGGCCACAGATACGCAGTATTTT
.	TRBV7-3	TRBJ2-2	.	CASSPAYNTGELFF	TGTGCCAGCAGCCCCGCTTATAACACCGGGGAGCTGTTTTTT
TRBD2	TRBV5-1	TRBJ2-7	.	CASSRGTSGSRNLYEQYF	TGCGCCAGCAGCCGCGGGACTAGCGGGAGCCGGAACCTCTACGAGCAGTACTTC
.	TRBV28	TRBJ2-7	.	CASRGGTEQYF	TGTGCCAGCAGAGGCGGGACCGAGCAGTACTTC
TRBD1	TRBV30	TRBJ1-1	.	CAWSRRDRGHTEAFF	TGTGCCTGGAGTCGACGGGACAGGGGACACACTGAAGCTTTCTTT
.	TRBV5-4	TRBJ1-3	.	CASSADRNTIYF	TGTGCCAGCAGCGCCGACAGAAACACCATATATTTT
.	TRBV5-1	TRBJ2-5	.	CASSSLGGVQETQYF	TGCGCCAGCAGCTCACTAGGGGGGGTCCAAGAGACCCAGTACTTC
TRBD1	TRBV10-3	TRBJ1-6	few	CAIGQDLGPLHF	TGTGCCATCGGACAGGACCTGGGACCCCTCCACTTT
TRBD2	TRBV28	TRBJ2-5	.	CASSSGGRTQYF	TGTGCCAGCAGTTCGGGGGGTCGTACCCAGTACTTC
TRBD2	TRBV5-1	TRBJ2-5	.	CASSLGLAETQYF	TGCGCCAGCAGCTTGGGACTAGCCGAGACCCAGTACTTC
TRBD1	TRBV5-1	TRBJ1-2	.	CASSPGTARNGYTF	TGCGCCAGCAGCCCCGGGACAGCACGTAATGGCTACACCTTC
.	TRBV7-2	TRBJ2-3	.	CASSLAGGPTDTQYF	TGTGCCAGCAGCTTAGCGGGGGGGCCGACCGATACGCAGTATTTT
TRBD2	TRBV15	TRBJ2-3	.	CATSREVLAGRTDTQYF	TGTGCCACCAGCAGAGAAGTGCTAGCGGGGCGCACAGATACGCAGTATTTT
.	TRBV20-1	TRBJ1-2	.	CSASQPGADYGYTF	TGCAGTGCTAGTCAACCAGGAGCGGACTATGGCTACACCTTC
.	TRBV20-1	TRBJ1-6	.	CSASDYTPLHF	TGCAGTGCTAGCGACTATACACCCCTCCACTTT
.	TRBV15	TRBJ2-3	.	CATLRDGYTDTQYF	TGTGCCACCCTCCGGGACGGTTACACAGATACGCAGTATTTT
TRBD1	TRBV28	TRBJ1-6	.	CASSLIGGQGVSLHF	TGTGCCAGCAGTTTGATAGGGGGACAGGGAGTTTCCCTCCACTTT
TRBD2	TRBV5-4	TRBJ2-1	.	CASSSQLAGGISGEQFF	TGTGCCAGCAGCTCCCAACTAGCGGGAGGGATATCGGGTGAGCAGTTCTTC
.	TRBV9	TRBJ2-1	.	CASSVEGDSYNEQFF	TGTGCCAGCAGCGTAGAGGGAGACTCCTACAATGAGCAGTTCTTC
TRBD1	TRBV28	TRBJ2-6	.	CASKDRGPGANVLTF	TGTGCCAGCAAGGACAGGGGACCAGGGGCCAACGTCCTGACTTTC
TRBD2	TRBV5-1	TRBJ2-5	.	CASGIAGGQETQYF	TGCGCCAGCGGAATAGCGGGGGGGCAAGAGACCCAGTACTTC
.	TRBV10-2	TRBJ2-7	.	CASTEQGYEQYF	TGCGCCAGCACTGAACAGGGCTACGAGCAGTACTTC
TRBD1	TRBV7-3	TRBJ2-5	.	CASAAGQDGTQYF	TGTGCCAGCGCGGCAGGACAGGATGGGACCCAGTACTTC
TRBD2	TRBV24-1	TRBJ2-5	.	CATSDLGTSSQETQYF	TGTGCCACCAGTGATTTGGGGACTAGCAGCCAAGAGACCCAGTACTTC
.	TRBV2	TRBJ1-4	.	CASIRATNEKLFF	TGTGCCAGCATCAGGGCAACTAATGAAAAACTGTTTTTT
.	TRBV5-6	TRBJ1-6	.	CASSLGPEGRSPLHF	TGTGCCAGCAGCTTGGGGCCCGAAGGGCGGTCACCCCTCCACTTT
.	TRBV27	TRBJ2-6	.	CASSLPGSGANVLTF	TGTGCCAGCAGTCTCCCAGGGTCTGGGGCCAACGTCCTGACTTTC
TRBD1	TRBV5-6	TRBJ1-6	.	CASSAGTGKLNSPLHF	TGTGCCAGCAGCGCCGGGACAGGGAAGCTTAATTCACCCCTCCACTTT
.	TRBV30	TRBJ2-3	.	CAWSVFLGGGDTQYF	TGTGCCTGGAGTGTCTTCTTGGGAGGAGGAGATACGCAGTATTTT
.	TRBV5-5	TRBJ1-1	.	CASSFQGSTEAFF	TGTGCCAGCAGCTTCCAGGGGAGCACTGAAGCTTTCTTT
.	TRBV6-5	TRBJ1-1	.	CASSSYSGRTEAFF	TGTGCCAGCAGTTCATACAGCGGGAGGACTGAAGCTTTCTTT
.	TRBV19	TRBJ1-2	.	CASRAGQGHYGYTF	TGTGCCAGTAGAGCCGGGCAGGGGCACTATGGCTACACCTTC
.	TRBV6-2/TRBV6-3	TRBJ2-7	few	CASSRAIRADEQYF	TGTGCCAGCAGTCGGGCCATCCGTGCGGACGAGCAGTACTTC
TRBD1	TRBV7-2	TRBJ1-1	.	CASSLGQGLQAFF	TGTGCCAGCAGCTTAGGACAGGGACTACAAGCTTTCTTT
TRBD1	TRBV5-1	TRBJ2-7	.	CASSPPGTGFYEQYF	TGCGCCAGCAGCCCGCCCGGGACAGGGTTCTACGAGCAGTACTTC
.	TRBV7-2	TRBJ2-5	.	CASSPTGVQETQYF	TGTGCCAGCAGCCCGACCGGGGTCCAAGAGACCCAGTACTTC
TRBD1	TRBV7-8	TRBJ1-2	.	CASSQGVGQGGDGYTF	TGTGCCAGCAGCCAGGGGGTCGGGCAGGGGGGTGATGGCTACACCTTC
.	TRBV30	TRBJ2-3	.	CAWSFTTDTQYF	TGTGCCTGGAGCTTTACGACAGATACGCAGTATTTT
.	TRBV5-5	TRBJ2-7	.	CASRPGMGYEQYF	TGTGCCAGCAGACCTGGGATGGGGTACGAGCAGTACTTC
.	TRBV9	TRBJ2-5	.	CASSVTGRYQETQYF	TGTGCCAGCAGCGTAACGGGGAGATACCAAGAGACCCAGTACTTC
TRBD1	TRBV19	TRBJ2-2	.	CASSIGPGQGIWAGELFF	TGTGCCAGTAGTATAGGCCCGGGACAGGGAATTTGGGCCGGGGAGCTGTTTTTT
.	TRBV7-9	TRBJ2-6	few	CASSLSGSSGANVLTF	TGTGCCAGCAGCTTATCGGGGTCCTCTGGGGCCAACGTCCTGACTTTC
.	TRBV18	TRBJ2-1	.	CASSPQGEEQFF	TGTGCCAGCTCGCCTCAGGGAGAGGAGCAGTTCTTC
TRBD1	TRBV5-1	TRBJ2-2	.	CASSWGTASRELFF	TGCGCCAGCAGCTGGGGGACAGCCAGCCGGGAGCTGTTTTTT
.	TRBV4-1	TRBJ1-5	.	CASSQEGANNQPQHF	TGCGCCAGCAGCCAAGAGGGGGCGAACAATCAGCCCCAGCATTTT
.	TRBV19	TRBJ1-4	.	CASSTPDGPFNEKLFF	TGTGCCAGTAGTACCCCCGACGGCCCTTTCAATGAAAAACTGTTTTTT
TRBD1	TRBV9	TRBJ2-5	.	CASSEQPTGGMETQYF	TGTGCCAGCAGCGAGCAGCCGACAGGGGGCATGGAGACCCAGTACTTC
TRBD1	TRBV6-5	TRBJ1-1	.	CASSPGQGAPKFF	TGTGCCAGCAGTCCGGGACAGGGGGCGCCGAAATTCTTT
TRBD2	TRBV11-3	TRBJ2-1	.	CASSRRTSSLGEQFF	TGTGCCAGCAGCCGGAGGACTAGCAGTTTAGGTGAGCAGTTCTTC
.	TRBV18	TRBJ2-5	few	CASSPSDPETQYF	TGTGCCAGCTCACCCTCGGACCCGGAGACCCAGTACTTC
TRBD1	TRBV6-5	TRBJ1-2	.	CASSGQGLVYTF	TGTGCCAGCTCGGGACAGGGGTTAGTCTACACCTTC
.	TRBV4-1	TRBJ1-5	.	CASSQGFGDARQVPQHF	TGCGCCAGCAGCCAAGGCTTCGGGGACGCCCGCCAAGTGCCCCAGCATTTT
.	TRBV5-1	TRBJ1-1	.	CASSLLGGQNTEAFF	TGCGCCAGCAGCTTATTGGGGGGTCAGAACACTGAAGCTTTCTTT
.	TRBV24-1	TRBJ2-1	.	CATSERSNEQFF	TGTGCCACCAGTGAACGGTCCAATGAGCAGTTCTTC
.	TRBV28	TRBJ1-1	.	CASSPSGRTEAFF	TGTGCCAGCAGCCCCAGCGGTAGGACTGAAGCTTTCTTT
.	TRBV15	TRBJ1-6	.	CATSRELNLYSPLHF	TGTGCCACCAGCAGAGAACTTAACCTCTATTCACCCCTCCACTTT
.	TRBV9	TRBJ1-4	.	CASSVYGGANEKLFF	TGTGCCAGCAGCGTTTATGGTGGGGCTAATGAAAAACTGTTTTTT
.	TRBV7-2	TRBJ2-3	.	CASSLGSATDTQYF	TGTGCCAGCAGCTTAGGGTCGGCGACAGATACGCAGTATTTT